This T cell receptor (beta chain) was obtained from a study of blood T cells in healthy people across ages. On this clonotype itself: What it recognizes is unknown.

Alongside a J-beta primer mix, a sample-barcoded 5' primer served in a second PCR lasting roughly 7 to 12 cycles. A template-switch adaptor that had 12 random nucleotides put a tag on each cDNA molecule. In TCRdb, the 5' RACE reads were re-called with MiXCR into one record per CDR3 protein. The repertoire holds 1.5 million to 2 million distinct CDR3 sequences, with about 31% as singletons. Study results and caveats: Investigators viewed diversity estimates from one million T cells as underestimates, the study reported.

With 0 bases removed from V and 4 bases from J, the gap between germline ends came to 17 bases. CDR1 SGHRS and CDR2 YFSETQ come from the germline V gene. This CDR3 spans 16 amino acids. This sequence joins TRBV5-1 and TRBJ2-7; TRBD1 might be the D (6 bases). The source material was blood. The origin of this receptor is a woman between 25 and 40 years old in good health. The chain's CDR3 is CASSLGYRAVKYEQYF. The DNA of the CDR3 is TGCGCCAGCAGCTTGGGGTACAGGGCTGTCAAGTACGAGCAGTACTTC.